The subject of this entry is one T cell receptor beta chain. This specimen comes from a study of blood T cell repertoires in COVID-19. The table came from immunoSEQ multiplex PCR; TCRdb's copy has only in-frame clones and leaves some out. The sample consists of about 260,000 clones, around nine tenths of them appearing once. The V gene's germline CDR1 is SGHNT and CDR2 YYREEE (reference sequence). This CDR3 region has 14 residues. The V and J ends lost 1 base and 0 bases respectively, with 7 bases between them. This clonotype originated in a young man with active or convalescent COVID-19. The source material was peripheral blood. The chain carries TRBV5-4 and TRBJ1-1; D remains ambiguous. The CDR3 sequence is CASSLSLMNTEAFF. CDR3 bases: TGTGCCAGCAGCTTGTCCCTAATGAACACTGAAGCTTTCTTT.